A selection of T cell receptor beta chains follows, all from one sample in a study of early T cells in non-severe SARS-CoV-2 infection. MiXCR was run by TCRdb on the 5' RACE reads, yielding one entry per CDR3 protein. The sample has 85,000 to 95,000 distinct CDR3 sequences, around 16% seen once; the top ten hold 5% to 5.5%. The sample in question was whole blood, obtained at baseline. The receptors were sampled from an adult who was a healthcare worker with PCR-confirmed SARS-CoV-2 infection or an uninfected control (not recorded which). Both conserved end residues are part of each CDR3. Fields, in order: J gene, D gene, clone size, V gene, CDR3 DNA, CDR3 protein. A D gene is named only where the DNA matches it firmly. Expanded clones get a size class; other rows say once, few or many, or leave the size out.

J: TRBJ2-1
D: TRBD2
size: .
V: TRBV24-1
DNA: TGTGCCACGGGACTAGCGGGAGGCAATGAGCAGTTCTTC
CDR3: CATGLAGGNEQFF

J: TRBJ2-7
D: .
size: .
V: TRBV4-3
DNA: TGCGCCAGCAGCCAAGGAACCTCCAACTACGAGCAGTACTTC
CDR3: CASSQGTSNYEQYF

J: TRBJ2-7
D: .
size: few
V: TRBV12-3/TRBV12-4
DNA: TGTGCCAGTCTTGGGGATCTTCCCGAGCAGTACTTC
CDR3: CASLGDLPEQYF

J: TRBJ2-7
D: .
size: few
V: TRBV18
DNA: TGTGCCAGCTCTCCGGACCACGAGCAGTACTTC
CDR3: CASSPDHEQYF

J: TRBJ2-1
D: TRBD2
size: few
V: TRBV6-5
DNA: TGTGCCAGCAGTTCACCGGGACTAGCGCTCAATGAGCAGTTCTTC
CDR3: CASSSPGLALNEQFF

J: TRBJ1-5
D: TRBD1
size: few
V: TRBV10-2
DNA: TGCGCCAGCAGTGAGGGGACAGGGGGAAGCCCATATCAGCCCCAGCATTTT
CDR3: CASSEGTGGSPYQPQHF

J: TRBJ1-6
D: TRBD1
size: .
V: TRBV6-5
DNA: TGTGCCAGCGGGGACAGGGTGGGTTCACCCCTCCACTTT
CDR3: CASGDRVGSPLHF

J: TRBJ2-3
D: .
size: .
V: TRBV25-1
DNA: TGTGCCAGCAGCCAACACGGGGCAGATACGCAGTATTTT
CDR3: CASSQHGADTQYF

J: TRBJ1-5
D: .
size: many
V: TRBV20-1
DNA: TGCAGTGCTGGGGCGGGGGGAAGCCAAGGCAATCAGCCCCAGCATTTT
CDR3: CSAGAGGSQGNQPQHF

J: TRBJ2-5
D: TRBD2
size: few
V: TRBV12-3/TRBV12-4
DNA: TGTGCCAGCAGTTCGAGGCCATTGCGGGGACTAGCGGGAGTCCAAGAGACCCAGTACTTC
CDR3: CASSSRPLRGLAGVQETQYF

J: TRBJ2-7
D: .
size: .
V: TRBV10-3
DNA: TGTGCCACCCGGGGCGATTCGCCCTACGAGCAGTACTTC
CDR3: CATRGDSPYEQYF

J: TRBJ2-2
D: .
size: few
V: TRBV7-9
DNA: TGTGCCCCGGAGCCGGGCTCCGTGGCCGGGGAGCTGTTTTTT
CDR3: CAPEPGSVAGELFF

J: TRBJ2-1
D: .
size: many
V: TRBV4-1
DNA: TGCGCCAGCAGCCAAGACGGACTTGGGGGGAAGCAGTTCTTC
CDR3: CASSQDGLGGKQFF

J: TRBJ2-1
D: TRBD1
size: .
V: TRBV11-3
DNA: TGTGCCAGCAGCCAACGGACAGGGGGCGGAAGCTCCTACAATGAGCAGTTCTTC
CDR3: CASSQRTGGGSSYNEQFF

J: TRBJ2-2
D: TRBD1
size: .
V: TRBV28
DNA: TGTGCCAGCAGAAAGACAGGGGTATCCGGGGAGCTGTTTTTT
CDR3: CASRKTGVSGELFF

J: TRBJ1-2
D: .
size: .
V: TRBV28
DNA: TGTGCCAGCAGTTTTAGGGGGGGCGCGACGGGCTACACCTTC
CDR3: CASSFRGGATGYTF

J: TRBJ2-7
D: TRBD1
size: many
V: TRBV19
DNA: TGTGCCACCCGCCGGGACAGTCCGCACGAGCAGTACTTC
CDR3: CATRRDSPHEQYF

J: TRBJ2-7
D: .
size: few
V: TRBV6-5
DNA: TGTGCCAGCCGGGACTTCGGAGGCGAGCAGTACTTC
CDR3: CASRDFGGEQYF

J: TRBJ1-3
D: .
size: few
V: TRBV28
DNA: TGTGCCAGCAGTCCTACTGGGGGAAACACCATATATTTT
CDR3: CASSPTGGNTIYF

J: TRBJ2-1
D: .
size: .
V: TRBV13
DNA: TGTGCCAGCAGCTTATGGGTGAGGGCCTATGAGCAGTTCTTC
CDR3: CASSLWVRAYEQFF

J: TRBJ2-7
D: .
size: few
V: TRBV30
DNA: TGTGCCTGGAGTTGGGGGGGCACCTACGAGCAGTACTTC
CDR3: CAWSWGGTYEQYF

J: TRBJ2-7
D: .
size: .
V: TRBV9
DNA: TGTGCCAGCAGCGTAGACGGGGGCTCCTACGAGCAGTACTTC
CDR3: CASSVDGGSYEQYF

J: TRBJ2-6
D: .
size: many
V: TRBV30
DNA: TGTGCCTGGGACTTTTGGACCATTTTGACCACCTCTGGGGCCAACGTCCTGACTTTC
CDR3: CAWDFWTILTTSGANVLTF

J: TRBJ2-2
D: .
size: many
V: TRBV9
DNA: TGTGCCAGCAGGGACGGAATTAACACCGGGGAGCTGTTTTTT
CDR3: CASRDGINTGELFF

J: TRBJ2-1
D: TRBD2
size: few
V: TRBV4-1
DNA: TGCGCCAGCAGCCAGGGACTAGCGGGACCGACCTCCTACAATGAGCAGTTCTTC
CDR3: CASSQGLAGPTSYNEQFF

J: TRBJ2-3
D: .
size: many
V: TRBV12-5
DNA: TGTGCTAGTGGTTTGGGCACCCAGGGGTCCACAGATACGCAGTATTTT
CDR3: CASGLGTQGSTDTQYF

J: TRBJ1-2
D: .
size: many
V: TRBV21-1
DNA: TGTGCCAGCAGCTCCCATGATCGTGGCTACACCTTC
CDR3: CASSSHDRGYTF

J: TRBJ2-7
D: .
size: few
V: TRBV6-1
DNA: TGTGCCAGCAGTGTTTATGCGGGAAGGTACGAGCAGTACTTC
CDR3: CASSVYAGRYEQYF

J: TRBJ2-1
D: TRBD2
size: .
V: TRBV28
DNA: TGTGCCAGCAGCCCGGGGACTAAGAATTCAAATGAGCAGTTCTTC
CDR3: CASSPGTKNSNEQFF

J: TRBJ1-1
D: TRBD1
size: many
V: TRBV15
DNA: TGTGCCACCAGCAGAGGCGGACAGGGAAACACTGAAGCTTTCTTT
CDR3: CATSRGGQGNTEAFF

J: TRBJ2-7
D: TRBD1
size: few
V: TRBV7-6
DNA: TGTGCCAGCAGCTTAGGAGGATGGGACAGTGTGTCATCCTACGAGCAGTACTTC
CDR3: CASSLGGWDSVSSYEQYF

J: TRBJ2-3
D: .
size: few
V: TRBV6-6
DNA: TGTGCCATTAGCGGACTAAACACAGATACGCAGTATTTT
CDR3: CAISGLNTDTQYF

J: TRBJ2-7
D: .
size: .
V: TRBV4-1
DNA: TGCGCCAGCAGCCAAGCTCAGGGGAGGCACTACGAGCAGTACTTC
CDR3: CASSQAQGRHYEQYF

J: TRBJ2-7
D: .
size: .
V: TRBV20-1
DNA: TGCAGTGCTAGCGCCACGCGGCAGGCCTACGAGCAGTACTTC
CDR3: CSASATRQAYEQYF

J: TRBJ2-1
D: .
size: few
V: TRBV6-5
DNA: TGTGCCAGCACCCCAGGGGGGCGGAATGAGCAGTTCTTC
CDR3: CASTPGGRNEQFF

J: TRBJ2-7
D: .
size: few
V: TRBV27
DNA: TGTGCCAGCAGGGGACCCGCCTCCTACGAGCAGTACTTC
CDR3: CASRGPASYEQYF

J: TRBJ1-5
D: .
size: .
V: TRBV18
DNA: TGTGCCAGCTCGCGTAATAGCAATCAGCCCCAGCATTTT
CDR3: CASSRNSNQPQHF

J: TRBJ2-5
D: TRBD2
size: few
V: TRBV12-3/TRBV12-4
DNA: TGTGCCAGCAGCGAAGGACTAGCGGGAGACTCGGGAGAGACCCAGTACTTC
CDR3: CASSEGLAGDSGETQYF

J: TRBJ1-2
D: TRBD1
size: many
V: TRBV30
DNA: TGTGCCTGGAGTGTACTGCAGGGGGGGTATCGCTATGGCTACACCTTC
CDR3: CAWSVLQGGYRYGYTF

J: TRBJ2-3
D: .
size: .
V: TRBV19
DNA: TGTGCCAGTAGTATCACCGTTAGCACAGATACGCAGTATTTT
CDR3: CASSITVSTDTQYF

J: TRBJ2-1
D: TRBD2
size: few
V: TRBV12-3/TRBV12-4
DNA: TGTGCCAGCAGTCCGGGAGGCGCCTACAATGAGCAGTTCTTC
CDR3: CASSPGGAYNEQFF

J: TRBJ2-7
D: .
size: few
V: TRBV20-1
DNA: TGCAGTGCTCCGATCTTGGACGGGATCTCCTACGAGCAGTACTTC
CDR3: CSAPILDGISYEQYF

J: TRBJ2-1
D: TRBD1
size: .
V: TRBV23-1
DNA: TGCGCCAGCAGTCACCAGGGACAAGGACAGGGTGGCAATGAGCAGTTCTTC
CDR3: CASSHQGQGQGGNEQFF

J: TRBJ2-4
D: .
size: few
V: TRBV20-1
DNA: TGCAGTGCTAGAGATCCCGCGCGGAGGAACATTCAGTACTTC
CDR3: CSARDPARRNIQYF

J: TRBJ1-6
D: .
size: many
V: TRBV25-1
DNA: TGTGCCACCAGTTCTGACGGTCAAATGGGGCTTTCACCCCTCCACTTT
CDR3: CATSSDGQMGLSPLHF

J: TRBJ2-3
D: .
size: many
V: TRBV20-1
DNA: TGCAGTGCTAGAGGGGGGGCCGGGGCAGATACGCAGTATTTT
CDR3: CSARGGAGADTQYF

J: TRBJ2-7
D: TRBD2
size: .
V: TRBV4-1
DNA: TGCGCCAGCAGCCAGGGGACTAGCGGGAGAAACCGGTACTTC
CDR3: CASSQGTSGRNRYF

J: TRBJ1-5
D: .
size: .
V: TRBV7-2
DNA: TGTGCCAGCAGCTTAGAATATAATCAGCCCCAGCATTTT
CDR3: CASSLEYNQPQHF

J: TRBJ2-1
D: .
size: many
V: TRBV7-2
DNA: TGTGCCAGCAGCCCGACCGTAAGCTCCTACAATGAGCAGTTCTTC
CDR3: CASSPTVSSYNEQFF

J: TRBJ2-3
D: .
size: few
V: TRBV5-6
DNA: TGTGCCAGCAGCTTGAAAACAGATACGCAGTATTTT
CDR3: CASSLKTDTQYF

J: TRBJ2-3
D: .
size: .
V: TRBV20-1
DNA: TGCAGTGCCGTACGGGGACCCAACGCAGATACGCAGTATTTT
CDR3: CSAVRGPNADTQYF

J: TRBJ2-5
D: .
size: .
V: TRBV25-1
DNA: TGTGCCAGCAGTGAATTAAACCAAGAGACCCAGTACTTC
CDR3: CASSELNQETQYF